This is a list of T cell receptor beta chains from one sample in a study of T-cell memory formation after mild COVID-19. A single record per CDR3 protein comes from TCRdb applying MiXCR to the 5' RACE reads. In the table there are approximately 440,000 distinct CDR3 sequences, 20% of which are singletons. Input material: PBMCs or a T cell subset sorted from them (not recorded which). These receptors all stem from an adult woman who had mild COVID-19 (a few samples of this study predate the infection). Cell type and time point are not known. CDR3s include the opening cysteine and the closing phenylalanine or tryptophan. The order of the fields is V gene, D gene, clone size, J gene, CDR3 protein, CDR3 DNA. The D gene is left open where the match is weak. The size entry is marked missing in some rows and otherwise reads once, few, many or a size class.

V: TRBV12-3/TRBV12-4
D: -
size: few
J: TRBJ2-3
CDR3: CASSLRGALLLYTDTQYF
DNA: TGTGCCAGCAGTTTACGGGGGGCACTATTACTTTACACAGATACGCAGTATTTT

V: TRBV5-1
D: TRBD1
size: -
J: TRBJ2-5
CDR3: CASSLNRGPETQYF
DNA: TGCGCCAGCAGCCTGAACAGGGGGCCGGAGACCCAGTACTTC

V: TRBV5-5
D: -
size: -
J: TRBJ2-7
CDR3: CASSLYRETYEQYF
DNA: TGTGCCAGCAGCTTGTACCGAGAAACCTACGAGCAGTACTTC

V: TRBV11-2
D: -
size: few
J: TRBJ2-3
CDR3: CASSAQSPELTDTQYF
DNA: TGTGCCAGCAGCGCGCAGAGTCCTGAACTCACAGATACGCAGTATTTT

V: TRBV18
D: TRBD1
size: -
J: TRBJ2-7
CDR3: CASSRDRKIYEQYF
DNA: TGTGCCAGCTCACGGGACAGAAAAATATACGAGCAGTACTTC

V: TRBV7-2
D: TRBD1
size: few
J: TRBJ1-1
CDR3: CASRSGQANTEAFF
DNA: TGTGCCAGCAGATCAGGACAGGCGAACACTGAAGCTTTCTTT

V: TRBV24-1
D: TRBD2
size: -
J: TRBJ2-5
CDR3: CATSDIGLAGQETQYF
DNA: TGTGCCACCAGTGATATAGGCCTAGCGGGCCAAGAGACCCAGTACTTC

V: TRBV4-3
D: TRBD1
size: -
J: TRBJ1-1
CDR3: CASSQETGAREAFF
DNA: TGCGCCAGCAGCCAAGAGACAGGGGCTAGGGAAGCTTTCTTT

V: TRBV20-1
D: -
size: -
J: TRBJ1-4
CDR3: CSASTGSNNEKLFF
DNA: TGCAGTGCTAGCACAGGAAGTAATAATGAAAAACTGTTTTTT

V: TRBV12-3/TRBV12-4
D: TRBD2
size: few
J: TRBJ2-3
CDR3: CASLLAGVSVYF
DNA: TGTGCCAGCCTCCTAGCGGGGGTGTCTGTGTATTTT

V: TRBV3-1
D: -
size: few
J: TRBJ1-4
CDR3: CASSQGGGEIYEKLFF
DNA: TGTGCCAGCAGCCAAGGAGGAGGGGAAATTTATGAAAAACTGTTTTTT

V: TRBV12-3/TRBV12-4
D: TRBD2
size: few
J: TRBJ2-2
CDR3: CAEGREAGELFF
DNA: TGTGCCGAGGGGCGGGAGGCCGGGGAGCTGTTTTTT

V: TRBV6-2/TRBV6-3
D: -
size: few
J: TRBJ1-3
CDR3: CASSYSRGSGNTIYF
DNA: TGTGCCAGCAGTTACTCGAGGGGCTCTGGAAACACCATATATTTT

V: TRBV5-5
D: TRBD1
size: few
J: TRBJ2-2
CDR3: CASSPASGTGTGELFF
DNA: TGTGCCAGCAGCCCAGCGTCCGGGACAGGGACCGGGGAGCTGTTTTTT

V: TRBV12-3/TRBV12-4
D: -
size: few
J: TRBJ2-7
CDR3: CASSLGTQPYEQYF
DNA: TGTGCCAGCAGTTTGGGTACCCAACCCTACGAGCAGTACTTC

V: TRBV7-2
D: TRBD2
size: few
J: TRBJ2-7
CDR3: CATRELAGGVEQYF
DNA: TGTGCCACGCGGGAGCTAGCGGGAGGGGTCGAGCAGTACTTC

V: TRBV29-1
D: -
size: -
J: TRBJ1-4
CDR3: CSAVWGGGKLFF
DNA: TGCAGCGCTGTTTGGGGGGGTGGAAAACTGTTTTTT

V: TRBV2
D: -
size: -
J: TRBJ2-3
CDR3: CASTPGGLPDTQYF
DNA: TGTGCCAGCACCCCCGGCGGGCTTCCAGATACGCAGTATTTT

V: TRBV2
D: -
size: few
J: TRBJ2-5
CDR3: CASKTGRGETQYF
DNA: TGTGCCAGCAAAACAGGGCGGGGGGAGACCCAGTACTTC

V: TRBV9
D: TRBD2
size: few
J: TRBJ2-3
CDR3: CASSVGGREADTQYF
DNA: TGTGCCAGCAGCGTAGGCGGGAGAGAAGCAGATACGCAGTATTTT

V: TRBV4-2
D: -
size: -
J: TRBJ1-5
CDR3: CASSQEGGYRNQPQHF
DNA: TGTGCCAGCAGCCAGGAGGGGGGGTATCGCAATCAGCCCCAGCATTTT

V: TRBV4-2
D: TRBD2
size: -
J: TRBJ2-5
CDR3: CASAPKRSASGRIIEETQYF
DNA: TGTGCCAGTGCACCTAAGCGTTCAGCTAGCGGGAGGATCATTGAGGAGACCCAGTACTTC

V: TRBV7-2
D: -
size: few
J: TRBJ1-2
CDR3: CASSSILYHDGTRANYGYTF
DNA: TGTGCCAGCAGCTCGATACTGTATCACGACGGGACACGGGCTAACTATGGCTACACCTTC

V: TRBV7-2
D: -
size: few
J: TRBJ2-7
CDR3: CASSLSAGAYEQYF
DNA: TGTGCCAGCAGCTTATCAGCAGGGGCCTACGAGCAGTACTTC

V: TRBV7-9
D: TRBD2
size: many
J: TRBJ2-3
CDR3: CASSPAGGDTQYF
DNA: TGTGCCAGCAGCCCAGCGGGAGGAGATACGCAGTATTTT

V: TRBV6-5
D: -
size: few
J: TRBJ2-7
CDR3: CASSDRDLYYEQYF
DNA: TGTGCCAGCAGTGATCGGGACCTCTACTACGAGCAGTACTTC

V: TRBV11-2
D: TRBD1
size: few
J: TRBJ2-1
CDR3: CASSLGTGGRNEQFF
DNA: TGTGCCAGCAGCTTAGGGACAGGGGGGAGGAATGAGCAGTTCTTC

V: TRBV11-2
D: TRBD1
size: -
J: TRBJ1-2
CDR3: CASRLSFRDRDRYGYTF
DNA: TGTGCCAGCAGACTCTCTTTCCGGGACAGGGACCGCTATGGCTACACCTTC

V: TRBV7-6
D: -
size: few
J: TRBJ2-1
CDR3: CASSWGDGYSEQFF
DNA: TGTGCCAGCAGCTGGGGGGACGGATACAGTGAGCAGTTCTTC

V: TRBV2
D: TRBD1
size: -
J: TRBJ2-7
CDR3: CASSRTGREYEQYF
DNA: TGTGCCAGCAGTCGGACAGGGAGAGAGTACGAGCAGTACTTC

V: TRBV7-9
D: TRBD1
size: -
J: TRBJ2-7
CDR3: CASSSGQGNRYF
DNA: TGTGCCAGCAGCTCGGGACAGGGAAATCGGTACTTC

V: TRBV12-5
D: TRBD2
size: few
J: TRBJ2-1
CDR3: CASSLAGGNYNEQFF
DNA: TGTGCTAGCTCTTTAGCGGGAGGAAATTACAATGAGCAGTTCTTC

V: TRBV18
D: -
size: -
J: TRBJ2-7
CDR3: CASSPPPRQEEVLGEQYF
DNA: TGTGCCAGCTCACCACCCCCTCGGCAGGAGGAGGTTCTAGGGGAGCAGTACTTC

V: TRBV12-3/TRBV12-4
D: -
size: few
J: TRBJ2-5
CDR3: CASALTRVTETQYF
DNA: TGTGCCAGCGCCCTAACTAGGGTCACAGAGACCCAGTACTTC

V: TRBV15
D: TRBD1
size: -
J: TRBJ1-4
CDR3: CATSNPFTGQNEKLFF
DNA: TGTGCCACCAGCAACCCCTTCACGGGACAGAATGAAAAACTGTTTTTT

V: TRBV7-8
D: TRBD2
size: -
J: TRBJ2-1
CDR3: CASSAPTSGGSYNEQFF
DNA: TGTGCCAGCAGCGCGCCGACTAGCGGGGGCTCCTACAATGAGCAGTTCTTC

V: TRBV6-5
D: -
size: few
J: TRBJ2-7
CDR3: CASSYLGHEQYF
DNA: TGTGCCAGCAGTTACTTGGGACACGAGCAGTACTTC

V: TRBV19
D: -
size: -
J: TRBJ2-7
CDR3: CASSSSGSGLDEQYF
DNA: TGTGCCAGTAGTAGTTCCGGGTCAGGGCTAGACGAGCAGTACTTC

V: TRBV2
D: -
size: few
J: TRBJ2-7
CDR3: CASTEGVAYNLEQYF
DNA: TGTGCCAGCACCGAGGGCGTAGCCTACAACTTGGAGCAGTACTTC

V: TRBV5-5
D: -
size: many
J: TRBJ2-2
CDR3: CASSLVSGRLFGGELFF
DNA: TGTGCCAGCAGCTTGGTCAGCGGACGCCTTTTTGGCGGGGAGCTGTTTTTT

V: TRBV12-3/TRBV12-4
D: -
size: few
J: TRBJ1-3
CDR3: CASSLSTYSGNTIYF
DNA: TGTGCCAGCAGTTTAAGCACCTACTCTGGAAACACCATATATTTT

V: TRBV7-6
D: -
size: many
J: TRBJ2-3
CDR3: CASSLTTQVTDTQYF
DNA: TGTGCCAGCAGCTTAACCACGCAGGTGACAGATACGCAGTATTTT

V: TRBV12-3/TRBV12-4
D: -
size: -
J: TRBJ2-2
CDR3: CASSPTANTGELFF
DNA: TGTGCCAGCAGTCCCACAGCGAACACCGGGGAGCTGTTTTTT

V: TRBV7-6
D: -
size: -
J: TRBJ2-7
CDR3: CASSLAGSGRISYEQYF
DNA: TGTGCCAGCAGCTTAGCGGGGTCCGGTCGGATCTCCTACGAGCAGTACTTC

V: TRBV12-3/TRBV12-4
D: TRBD2
size: -
J: TRBJ2-1
CDR3: CASSSWSRGDYNEQFF
DNA: TGTGCCAGCAGTTCATGGAGCCGGGGGGATTACAATGAGCAGTTCTTC

V: TRBV3-1
D: TRBD1
size: -
J: TRBJ1-2
CDR3: CASTGTAGLAQGYTF
DNA: TGTGCCAGCACCGGGACAGCGGGTTTGGCGCAAGGCTACACCTTC

V: TRBV27
D: TRBD1
size: -
J: TRBJ1-2
CDR3: CASSPLGTAYGYTF
DNA: TGTGCCAGCAGTCCCCTCGGGACAGCCTATGGCTACACCTTC

V: TRBV18
D: -
size: few
J: TRBJ2-1
CDR3: CASSPSEPGAEQFF
DNA: TGTGCCAGCTCACCGTCTGAACCAGGGGCTGAGCAGTTCTTC

V: TRBV9
D: -
size: -
J: TRBJ1-1
CDR3: CASSAGTRDTEAFF
DNA: TGTGCCAGCAGCGCCGGGACACGTGACACTGAAGCTTTCTTT

V: TRBV11-2
D: -
size: -
J: TRBJ1-6
CDR3: CASSLDPGGNSPLHF
DNA: TGTGCCAGCAGCTTAGATCCGGGAGGTAATTCACCCCTCCACTTT

V: TRBV4-3
D: TRBD1
size: -
J: TRBJ2-7
CDR3: CASSQISGGSSKQYF
DNA: TGCGCCAGCAGCCAGATATCAGGGGGCTCCTCGAAGCAGTACTTC

V: TRBV7-8
D: TRBD1
size: few
J: TRBJ1-1
CDR3: CASSSQTGVTEAFF
DNA: TGTGCCAGCAGCTCCCAAACAGGGGTCACTGAAGCTTTCTTT

V: TRBV12-5
D: -
size: few
J: TRBJ2-1
CDR3: CASGLVGGWKQFF
DNA: TGTGCTAGTGGTTTGGTGGGAGGTTGGAAACAGTTCTTC